One sample yielded the 16 T cell receptor beta chains listed below, sequenced in a study of long-term antiretroviral therapy in people with HIV. Researchers report immunoSEQ v3.0 was run at survey level. Repertoires were generated with immunoSEQ multiplex PCR, while TCRdb's copy carries only in-frame clones and drops some. The data hold roughly 15,000 clones, with approximately 93% observed a single time. Here the sequenced sample was unsorted PBMCs, taken 0.6 years after starting antiretroviral therapy. These receptor sequences come from a middle-aged woman with HIV.

The V gene is TRBV4-1, the J gene TRBJ1-2; 12 bases are a match to TRBD1. V shed 1 base, J shed 5 bases, and the junction held 14 bases outside the gene matches. The CDR3 runs to 19 residues. Germline-derived CDR1 and CDR2 are MGHRA and YSYEKL. For the CDR3, the DNA is TGCGCCAGCAGCCAAGGGATGTTGGGACAGGGGGCTAAAGGGTATGGCTACACCTTC. It specifies CASSQGMLGQGAKGYGYTF.

V gene TRBV7-9 combines with J gene TRBJ2-7; unclear D gene. The CDR3 spans 12 residues. The V gene's germline CDR1 is SEHNR and CDR2 FQNEAQ (reference sequence). V gave up 1 base and J gave up 0 bases, with 1 base separating them. The CDR3 spells CASSLGSYEQYF. In nucleotides, the CDR3 is TGTGCCAGCAGCTTAGGCTCCTACGAGCAGTACTTC.

The chain combines TRBV18 with TRBJ2-2; 8 nucleotides align to TRBD1. V shed 1 base and J 6 bases; nucleotides not matched to a gene: 4. CDR1 is KGHSH and CDR2 is LQKENI in the germline V gene. The CDR3 extends over 15 amino acids. Written as DNA, the CDR3 is TGTGCCAGCTCACCACTGGGACAGGCGCCCGGGGAGCTGTTTTTT. Translation: CASSPLGQAPGELFF.

The rearrangement joins TRBV27 to TRBJ1-2, with unresolved D. Trimming took 3 bases from V and 2 from J, leaving 7 bases between them. Germline loops: CDR1 MNHEY, CDR2 SMNVEV (reference sequence). The CDR3 covers 13 residues. Here the CDR3 reads CASSFSLNYGYTF. CDR3 in DNA: TGTGCCAGCAGTTTTAGTCTCAACTATGGCTACACCTTC.

V and J are TRBV5-1 and TRBJ2-1; 10 nucleotides match TRBD2. CDR3 length: 16 residues. The V and J ends lost 7 bases and 9 bases, in that order; junction bases with no gene match: 16. The V gene's germline CDR1 is SGHRS and CDR2 YFSETQ. The CDR3 nucleotides read TGCGCCAGCGCGGAGGGAAGCGGGGGGGCCATTGGTGAGCAGTTCTTC. It is translated as CASAEGSGGAIGEQFF.

This sequence joins TRBV20-1 and TRBJ2-4, with D maybe TRBD2 (5 bases). The V gene lost 3 bases and the J gene lost 12 bases, with 12 bases spanning the gap. CDR3 length equals 11 residues. Germline V lookup: CDR1 DFQATT, CDR2 SNEGSKA (reference sequence). This CDR3 reads CSARVGSSQYF. The CDR3 region has the DNA TGCAGTGCTAGGGTGGGGAGTAGTCAGTACTTC.

This clone has a single count. The chain recombines TRBV5-1 with TRBJ1-2; tentatively, D is TRBD1 (5 bases). V lost 3 bases and J lost 9, with 12 bases in between. There are 12 residues in the CDR3. CDR1 and CDR2 from the germline V gene are SGHRS and YFSETQ. CDR3: CASSSGAQSYTF. DNA of the CDR3: TGCGCCAGCAGCTCCGGGGCTCAGAGCTACACCTTC.

The V and J genes are TRBV19 and TRBJ2-5; 8 bases fit TRBD1. Germline V gives CDR1 LNHDA, CDR2 SQIVND (reference sequence). With 8 bases clipped from V and 2 bases from J, the junction kept 7 bases outside the gene matches. The CDR3 consists of 14 residues. CDR3 amino acids: CASQTGDKQETQYF. The CDR3 DNA sequence: TGTGCCAGTCAGACAGGGGATAAACAAGAGACCCAGTACTTC.

V is TRBV14 and J is TRBJ2-2, with 8 bases that match TRBD1. The length of the CDR3 is 16 residues. Trimming took 2 bases from V and 6 from J; bases not matched to a gene: 8. Germline values: CDR1 SGHDN, CDR2 FVKESK. DNA of the CDR3: TGTGCCAGCAGCCAAACCGGGACAGGTTATTCCGGGGAGCTGTTTTTT. It encodes CASSQTGTGYSGELFF.

The chain is built from TRBV15 and TRBJ2-5; D remains ambiguous. The CDR3 runs 14 residues. The germline V gene encodes CDR1 LNHNV and CDR2 YYDKDF (reference sequence). The V and J ends lost 0 bases and 1 base respectively, with 6 bases between them. DNA for the CDR3: TGTGCCACCAGCAGAGATAGGAGCCAAGAGACCCAGTACTTC. Translating it yields CATSRDRSQETQYF.

The J gene is TRBJ1-2, the V gene TRBV7-9; possibly TRBD1 for D (6 bases). CDR3 length: 13 residues. V shed 3 bases and J shed 4 bases, with 9 bases lying between them. Germline V CDR1 and CDR2: SEHNR, FQNEAQ (reference sequence). The chain's CDR3 is CASSFSGAYGYTF. The DNA for the CDR3 is TGTGCCAGCAGCTTTTCAGGGGCCTATGGCTACACCTTC.

The V and J genes are TRBV6-5 and TRBJ2-1, with D possibly matching TRBD1 (5 bases). Germline values: CDR1 MNHEY, CDR2 SVGAGI. The CDR3 loop spans 11 amino acids. V gave up 8 bases and J gave up 8 bases, with 10 bases separating them. The CDR3 DNA reads TGTGCCAGCCTTCAGGGATATGAGCAGTTCTTC. Translation gives CASLQGYEQFF.

The V and J genes are TRBV6-5 and TRBJ1-5; no clear D gene. CDR3 size: 11 residues. V shed 6 bases and J shed 5 bases, with 5 bases lying between them. The germline CDR1 and CDR2 sequences are MNHEY and SVGAGI. The CDR3 coding sequence is TGTGCCAGCAGCCCTCATCAGCCCCAGCATTTT. As protein: CASSPHQPQHF.

The V gene is TRBV6-1, the J gene TRBJ2-7; D is unclear. Germline loops: CDR1 MNHNS, CDR2 SASEGT. The CDR3 has 12 amino acids. V lost 7 bases to trimming and J lost 2 bases, with 9 bases between them. In DNA form, the CDR3 reads TGTGCCAGCAAGAACCAAGCCTACGAGCAGTACTTC. It codes for CASKNQAYEQYF.

The genes are TRBV5-1 and TRBJ2-3, with 13 bases that match TRBD2. Germline V gives CDR1 SGHRS, CDR2 YFSETQ. The V segment lost 3 bases and the J segment 2 bases; nucleotides outside the gene matches: 3. The CDR3 covers 16 residues. CDR3 residues: CASSSGTSGNTDTQYF. As DNA, the CDR3 is TGCGCCAGCAGCTCGGGGACTAGCGGGAACACAGATACGCAGTATTTT.

Only one count was recorded for this clone. This chain connects TRBV9 to TRBJ2-1; D may be TRBD1 (6 bases). In germline, CDR1 is SGDLS, CDR2 YYNGEE. With 0 bases removed from V and 0 bases from J, the gap between germline ends came to 7 bases. CDR3 length: 15 residues. Here the CDR3 reads CASSVEQGSYNEQFF. The CDR3 DNA reads TGTGCCAGCAGCGTAGAACAGGGCTCCTACAATGAGCAGTTCTTC.